This T cell receptor (beta chain) was profiled in a study of blood T cells in healthy people across ages. Only one count was recorded for this clonotype. Its target is unknown. Using a J-beta primer mix together with a sample-barcoded 5' primer, a second PCR was run for about 7 to 12 cycles. Template switching added a 12-random-nucleotide identifier to every cDNA molecule. MiXCR, run by TCRdb on the 5' RACE reads, gives a single entry per CDR3 protein. The sample lists roughly 1.4 million distinct CDR3 sequences, 55% to 75% occurring once. Study conclusions and caveats: A greater number of naive CD4+ cells and higher diversity distinguished long-lived donors from aged donors.

The length of the CDR3 is 13 residues. The ends were cut back, 6 bases at V and 7 bases at J, with 14 bases in the middle. Sequencing was done on a sample of blood. The clonotype originates from a man aged 18 to 29 in good health. The gene calls are TRBV12-3 or TRBV12-4 and TRBJ2-3; D might be TRBD2 (5 bases). The CDR3 is CASSGLTANTQYF. CDR3 coding DNA: TGTGCCAGCAGCGGACTCACAGCCAATACGCAGTATTTT.